Listed below are T cell receptor beta chains from one sample, sequenced in a study of identical twins. Each CDR3 protein gets one entry after TCRdb re-called the 5' RACE reads with MiXCR. The profile covers about 810,000 distinct CDR3 sequences, with about 12% appearing a single time and around 1.5% taken by the ten largest. The same data also went into a second study, on yellow fever vaccine responses in identical twins.

Sequences were obtained from PBMCs. These receptors were collected from a woman between 18 and 29 years old in good health. Both conserved end residues are trimmed from each CDR3. For some rows the clone size is stated as once, few or many, or as a class when expanded; others skip it.

CDR3 protein: ASSYTETGTYSPLH; J gene: TRBJ1-6; clone size: .; V gene: TRBV11-2; CDR3 length: 14
CDR3 protein: ATSDRDSLSGANVLT; J gene: TRBJ2-6; clone size: few; V gene: TRBV24-1; CDR3 length: 15
CDR3 protein: ASGGEGLAWTEAF; J gene: TRBJ1-1; clone size: .; V gene: TRBV2; CDR3 length: 13
CDR3 protein: ASRVTGTSPYNEQF; J gene: TRBJ2-1; clone size: many; V gene: TRBV2; CDR3 length: 14
CDR3 protein: ASSESGGDTGELF; J gene: TRBJ2-2; clone size: many; V gene: TRBV2; CDR3 length: 13
CDR3 protein: ASSEYDRGVEKLF; J gene: TRBJ1-4; clone size: .; V gene: TRBV25-1; CDR3 length: 13
CDR3 protein: ASSELAGGTQY; J gene: TRBJ2-5; clone size: many; V gene: TRBV6-1; CDR3 length: 11
CDR3 protein: ASSFGETPNNEQF; J gene: TRBJ2-1; clone size: .; V gene: TRBV5-1; CDR3 length: 13
CDR3 protein: ASSLSGAQGYT; J gene: TRBJ1-2; clone size: .; V gene: TRBV5-1; CDR3 length: 11
CDR3 protein: ATSRAKLGGPQH; J gene: TRBJ1-5; clone size: few; V gene: TRBV15; CDR3 length: 12
CDR3 protein: ASTLQGIGKETQY; J gene: TRBJ2-5; clone size: few; V gene: TRBV5-1; CDR3 length: 13
CDR3 protein: ASSKDTEAF; J gene: TRBJ1-1; clone size: few; V gene: TRBV7-9; CDR3 length: 9
CDR3 protein: ASSWGLSDGYNEQF; J gene: TRBJ2-1; clone size: .; V gene: TRBV5-5; CDR3 length: 14
CDR3 protein: ASMDPNTGELF; J gene: TRBJ2-2; clone size: many; V gene: TRBV5-1; CDR3 length: 11
CDR3 protein: ASSRDLDTQY; J gene: TRBJ2-3; clone size: few; V gene: TRBV7-2; CDR3 length: 10
CDR3 protein: ASSTRAGSEAF; J gene: TRBJ1-1; clone size: many; V gene: TRBV7-9; CDR3 length: 11
CDR3 protein: ASSLPPRQGADEQY; J gene: TRBJ2-7; clone size: .; V gene: TRBV6-1; CDR3 length: 14
CDR3 protein: ASSYLGRGTSDTQY; J gene: TRBJ2-3; clone size: .; V gene: TRBV6-2/TRBV6-3; CDR3 length: 14
CDR3 protein: ARGGSRVGETQY; J gene: TRBJ2-5; clone size: few; V gene: TRBV2; CDR3 length: 12
CDR3 protein: AIRDAQGNYGYT; J gene: TRBJ1-2; clone size: few; V gene: TRBV10-3; CDR3 length: 12
CDR3 protein: TSSSDGTTNEKLF; J gene: TRBJ1-4; clone size: .; V gene: TRBV5-1; CDR3 length: 13
CDR3 protein: ASSPSGPAPSYEQY; J gene: TRBJ2-7; clone size: many; V gene: TRBV4-1; CDR3 length: 14
CDR3 protein: SARDDSREEPQH; J gene: TRBJ1-5; clone size: .; V gene: TRBV20-1; CDR3 length: 12
CDR3 protein: ATSWKGFGELF; J gene: TRBJ2-2; clone size: many; V gene: TRBV15; CDR3 length: 11
CDR3 protein: SARVMGLPEGQGTNTEAF; J gene: TRBJ1-1; clone size: few; V gene: TRBV20-1; CDR3 length: 18
CDR3 protein: ASGHLGGGAQDTQY; J gene: TRBJ2-3; clone size: .; V gene: TRBV12-3/TRBV12-4; CDR3 length: 14
CDR3 protein: ASAPGVSYNEQF; J gene: TRBJ2-1; clone size: .; V gene: TRBV27; CDR3 length: 12
CDR3 protein: ASSREGLAGITDTQY; J gene: TRBJ2-3; clone size: many; V gene: TRBV12-3/TRBV12-4; CDR3 length: 15
CDR3 protein: ASSLAGGGNTIY; J gene: TRBJ1-3; clone size: few; V gene: TRBV5-1; CDR3 length: 12
CDR3 protein: ASSWQQGAKNIQY; J gene: TRBJ2-4; clone size: few; V gene: TRBV11-2; CDR3 length: 13
CDR3 protein: ASSRGRDGRDGYT; J gene: TRBJ1-2; clone size: many; V gene: TRBV4-1; CDR3 length: 13
CDR3 protein: ASSFSDPWSNQY; J gene: TRBJ2-7; clone size: few; V gene: TRBV12-3/TRBV12-4; CDR3 length: 12
CDR3 protein: ASSQSGRFAEAF; J gene: TRBJ1-1; clone size: few; V gene: TRBV3-1; CDR3 length: 12
CDR3 protein: ASSLGGTWNEQF; J gene: TRBJ2-1; clone size: .; V gene: TRBV7-2; CDR3 length: 12
CDR3 protein: ASSGVVRVGANVLT; J gene: TRBJ2-6; clone size: few; V gene: TRBV6-1; CDR3 length: 14
CDR3 protein: ASSEAGTEETQY; J gene: TRBJ2-5; clone size: once; V gene: TRBV2; CDR3 length: 12
CDR3 protein: ATSRGDRSNEQF; J gene: TRBJ2-1; clone size: .; V gene: TRBV15; CDR3 length: 12
CDR3 protein: ASSYGGVSGANVLT; J gene: TRBJ2-6; clone size: .; V gene: TRBV5-1; CDR3 length: 14
CDR3 protein: ASSLAGGARDGYT; J gene: TRBJ1-2; clone size: .; V gene: TRBV7-9; CDR3 length: 13
CDR3 protein: ASSLGDRRTSGPQQF; J gene: TRBJ2-1; clone size: .; V gene: TRBV5-1; CDR3 length: 15
CDR3 protein: ASSPTPRQRPQETQY; J gene: TRBJ2-5; clone size: .; V gene: TRBV12-3/TRBV12-4; CDR3 length: 15
CDR3 protein: SVGGLAGGSSYNEQF; J gene: TRBJ2-1; clone size: many; V gene: TRBV29-1; CDR3 length: 15
CDR3 protein: ASSVRPWITGDNEQF; J gene: TRBJ2-1; clone size: few; V gene: TRBV9; CDR3 length: 15
CDR3 protein: ASSVASKSAGELF; J gene: TRBJ2-2; clone size: few; V gene: TRBV9; CDR3 length: 13
CDR3 protein: ASSLTSRSLAPVYNEQF; J gene: TRBJ2-1; clone size: many; V gene: TRBV11-2; CDR3 length: 17
CDR3 protein: ASNQGRVDIIPSYNEQF; J gene: TRBJ2-1; clone size: few; V gene: TRBV12-3/TRBV12-4; CDR3 length: 17
CDR3 protein: ASSSGGQMETQY; J gene: TRBJ2-5; clone size: few; V gene: TRBV7-2; CDR3 length: 12
CDR3 protein: SVDWTSGHTQY; J gene: TRBJ2-3; clone size: .; V gene: TRBV29-1; CDR3 length: 11
CDR3 protein: SARVPRAGTLSYEQY; J gene: TRBJ2-7; clone size: .; V gene: TRBV20-1; CDR3 length: 15
CDR3 protein: ASSTTHGVFGEAF; J gene: TRBJ1-1; clone size: many; V gene: TRBV5-1; CDR3 length: 13
CDR3 protein: ATSALGLADSTDTQY; J gene: TRBJ2-3; clone size: .; V gene: TRBV24-1; CDR3 length: 15
CDR3 protein: SVDGGEREQF; J gene: TRBJ2-1; clone size: .; V gene: TRBV29-1; CDR3 length: 10
CDR3 protein: SAAHSGSGEQF; J gene: TRBJ2-1; clone size: .; V gene: TRBV20-1; CDR3 length: 11
CDR3 protein: ASSLDQSGPNYGYT; J gene: TRBJ1-2; clone size: few; V gene: TRBV4-2; CDR3 length: 14